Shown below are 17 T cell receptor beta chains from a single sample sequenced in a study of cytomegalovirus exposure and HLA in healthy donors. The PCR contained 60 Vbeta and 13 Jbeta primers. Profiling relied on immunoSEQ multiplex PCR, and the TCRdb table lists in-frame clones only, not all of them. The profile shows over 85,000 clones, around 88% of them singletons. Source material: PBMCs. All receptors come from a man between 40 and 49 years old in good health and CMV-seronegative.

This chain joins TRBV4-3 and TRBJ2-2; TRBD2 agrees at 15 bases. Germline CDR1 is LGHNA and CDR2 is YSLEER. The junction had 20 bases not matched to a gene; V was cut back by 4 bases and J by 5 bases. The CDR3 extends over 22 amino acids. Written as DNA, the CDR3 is TGCGCCAGCAGCCGCTTCGGACCGGGACTAGCGGGGGGAAACTGGGGAACCGGGGAGCTGTTTTTT. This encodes CASSRFGPGLAGGNWGTGELFF.

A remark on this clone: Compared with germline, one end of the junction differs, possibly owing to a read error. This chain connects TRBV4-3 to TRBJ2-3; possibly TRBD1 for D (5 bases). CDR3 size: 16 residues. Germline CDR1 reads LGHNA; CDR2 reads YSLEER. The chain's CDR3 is CASSQGAGAGTGTQYF. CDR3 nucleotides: TGCGCCAGCAGCCAAGGGGCAGGTGCAGGCACAGGTACGCAGTATTTT.

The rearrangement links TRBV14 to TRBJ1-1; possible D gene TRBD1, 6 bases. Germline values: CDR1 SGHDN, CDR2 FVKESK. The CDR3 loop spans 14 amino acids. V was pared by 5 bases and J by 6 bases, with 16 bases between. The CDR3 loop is CASSSRGGFAEAFF. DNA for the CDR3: TGTGCCAGCAGCTCGAGGGGGGGGTTTGCTGAAGCTTTCTTT.

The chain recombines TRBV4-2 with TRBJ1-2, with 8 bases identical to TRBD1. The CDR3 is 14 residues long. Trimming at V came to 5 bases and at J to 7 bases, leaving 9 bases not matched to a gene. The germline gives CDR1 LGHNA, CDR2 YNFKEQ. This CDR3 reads CASSVGQGESGYTF. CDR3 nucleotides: TGTGCCAGCAGCGTAGGACAGGGCGAAAGTGGCTACACCTTC.

The CDR3 nucleotides are TGTGCCAGCAGCTTAGGTCGTTTAAGCTCCTATGGCTACACCTTC. Protein product: CASSLGRLSSYGYTF. This sequence joins TRBV7-2 and TRBJ1-2, with D uncertain. V shed 1 base and J shed 4 bases, with 13 bases lying between them. From germline, CDR1 is SGHTA and CDR2 FQGNSA. The CDR3 sequence is 15 residues long.

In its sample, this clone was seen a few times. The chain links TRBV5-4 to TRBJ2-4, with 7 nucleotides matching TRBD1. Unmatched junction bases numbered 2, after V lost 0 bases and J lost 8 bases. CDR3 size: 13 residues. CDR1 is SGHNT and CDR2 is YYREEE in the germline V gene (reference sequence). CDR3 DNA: TGTGCCAGCAGCTTGGGGCAGGGGGACATTCAGTACTTC. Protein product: CASSLGQGDIQYF. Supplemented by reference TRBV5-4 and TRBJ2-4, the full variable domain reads ETGVTQSPTHLIKTRGQQVTLRCSSQSGHNTVSWYQQALGQGPQFIFQYYREEENGRGNFPPRFSGLQFPNYSSELNVNALELDDSALYLCASSLGQGDIQYFGAGTRLSVL.

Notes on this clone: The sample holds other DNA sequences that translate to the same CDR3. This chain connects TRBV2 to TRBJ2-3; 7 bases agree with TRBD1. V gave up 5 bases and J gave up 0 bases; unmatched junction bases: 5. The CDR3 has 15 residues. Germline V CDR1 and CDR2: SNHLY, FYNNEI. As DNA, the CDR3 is TGTGCCAGCAGTCGGGACAGAACTAGCACAGATACGCAGTATTTT. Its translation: CASSRDRTSTDTQYF.

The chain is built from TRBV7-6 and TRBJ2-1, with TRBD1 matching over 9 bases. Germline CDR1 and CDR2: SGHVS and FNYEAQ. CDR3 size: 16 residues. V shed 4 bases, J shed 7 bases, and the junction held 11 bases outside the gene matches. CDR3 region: CASSSSGQGAWNEQFF. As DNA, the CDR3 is TGTGCCAGCAGCTCGTCGGGACAGGGCGCTTGGAATGAGCAGTTCTTC.

In DNA, the CDR3 is TGTGCCTGGAGTGTACGGGTCGCCTATAATTCACCCCTCCACTTT. Protein sequence: CAWSVRVAYNSPLHF. The chain combines TRBV30 with TRBJ1-6; no firm D call. CDR1 and CDR2 from the germline V gene are GTSNPN and SVGIG (reference sequence). V dropped 0 bases and J dropped 2 bases, with 8 bases sitting between them. The CDR3 has 15 amino acids.

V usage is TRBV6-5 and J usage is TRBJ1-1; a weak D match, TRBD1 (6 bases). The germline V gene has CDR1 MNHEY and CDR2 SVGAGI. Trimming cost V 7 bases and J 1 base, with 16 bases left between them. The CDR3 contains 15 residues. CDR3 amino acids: CASTEAGTKNTEAFF. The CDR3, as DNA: TGTGCCAGCACCGAAGCCGGGACAAAGAACACTGAAGCTTTCTTT.

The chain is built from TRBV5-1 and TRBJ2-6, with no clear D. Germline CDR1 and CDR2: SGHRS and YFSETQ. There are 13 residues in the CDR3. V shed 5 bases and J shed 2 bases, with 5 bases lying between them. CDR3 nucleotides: TGCGCCAGCAGTTTAACTGGGGCCAACGTCCTGACTTTC. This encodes CASSLTGANVLTF.

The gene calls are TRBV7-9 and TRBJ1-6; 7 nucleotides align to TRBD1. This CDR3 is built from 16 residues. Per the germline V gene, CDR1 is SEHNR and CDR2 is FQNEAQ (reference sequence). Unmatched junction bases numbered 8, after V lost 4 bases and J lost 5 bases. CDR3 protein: CASSSSQGGHNSPLHF. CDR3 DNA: TGTGCCAGCAGCTCCTCCCAGGGGGGCCATAATTCACCCCTCCACTTT.

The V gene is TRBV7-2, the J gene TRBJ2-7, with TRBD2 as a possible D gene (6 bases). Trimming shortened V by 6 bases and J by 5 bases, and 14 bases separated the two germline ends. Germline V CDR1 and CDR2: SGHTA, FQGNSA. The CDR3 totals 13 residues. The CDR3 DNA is TGTGCCAGCAGACCGACTAGACTTGACGAGCAGTACTTC. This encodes CASRPTRLDEQYF.

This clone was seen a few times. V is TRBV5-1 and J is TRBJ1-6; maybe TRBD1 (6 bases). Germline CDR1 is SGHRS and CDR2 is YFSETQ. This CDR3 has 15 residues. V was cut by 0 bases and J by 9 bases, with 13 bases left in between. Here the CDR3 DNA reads TGCGCCAGCAGCTTGGCTACAGGGCATGGTTCACCCCTCCACTTT. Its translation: CASSLATGHGSPLHF.

The CDR3 here is CASSAGGASNYGYTF. The CDR3, as DNA: TGTGCCAGCAGCGCCGGGGGGGCCTCTAACTATGGCTACACCTTC. The chain uses TRBV9 and TRBJ1-2, with a weak D call TRBD1 (6 bases). The germline gives CDR1 SGDLS, CDR2 YYNGEE. The CDR3 runs 15 residues. V was trimmed by 3 bases and J by 0 bases, leaving 12 bases between them.

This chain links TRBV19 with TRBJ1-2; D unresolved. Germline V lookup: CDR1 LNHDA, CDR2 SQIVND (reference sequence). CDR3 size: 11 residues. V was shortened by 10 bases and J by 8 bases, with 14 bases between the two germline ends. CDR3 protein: CATQMGRGYTF. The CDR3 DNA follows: TGTGCCACCCAAATGGGGAGGGGCTACACCTTC.

In DNA form, the CDR3 reads TGCAGCGTTGAAGACGGGGGTGGAAACACCATATATTTT. Its translation: CSVEDGGGNTIYF. The chain couples TRBV29-1 to TRBJ1-3, with D possibly matching TRBD1 (5 bases). Trimming removed 0 bases at V and 3 bases at J, with 6 bases between. The CDR3 is made up of 13 amino acids. Germline V gene lookup returns CDR1 SQVTM and CDR2 ANQGSEA.